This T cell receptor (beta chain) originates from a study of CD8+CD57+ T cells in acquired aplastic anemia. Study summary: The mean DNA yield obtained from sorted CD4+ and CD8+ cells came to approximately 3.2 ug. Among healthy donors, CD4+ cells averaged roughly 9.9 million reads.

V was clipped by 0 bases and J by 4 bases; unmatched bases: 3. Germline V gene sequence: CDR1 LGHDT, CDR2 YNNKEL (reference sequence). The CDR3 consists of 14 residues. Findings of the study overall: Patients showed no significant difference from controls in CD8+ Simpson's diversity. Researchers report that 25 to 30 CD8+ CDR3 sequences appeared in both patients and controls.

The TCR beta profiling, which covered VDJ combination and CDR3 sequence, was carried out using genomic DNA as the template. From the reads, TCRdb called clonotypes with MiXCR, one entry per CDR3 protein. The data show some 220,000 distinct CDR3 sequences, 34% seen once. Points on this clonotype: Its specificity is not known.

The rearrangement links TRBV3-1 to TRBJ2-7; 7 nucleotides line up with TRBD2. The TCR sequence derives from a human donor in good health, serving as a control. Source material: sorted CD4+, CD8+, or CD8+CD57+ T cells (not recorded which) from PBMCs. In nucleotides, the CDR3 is TGTGCCAGCAGCCAAGATTGGGGGGGTTACGAGCAGTACTTC. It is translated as CASSQDWGGYEQYF.